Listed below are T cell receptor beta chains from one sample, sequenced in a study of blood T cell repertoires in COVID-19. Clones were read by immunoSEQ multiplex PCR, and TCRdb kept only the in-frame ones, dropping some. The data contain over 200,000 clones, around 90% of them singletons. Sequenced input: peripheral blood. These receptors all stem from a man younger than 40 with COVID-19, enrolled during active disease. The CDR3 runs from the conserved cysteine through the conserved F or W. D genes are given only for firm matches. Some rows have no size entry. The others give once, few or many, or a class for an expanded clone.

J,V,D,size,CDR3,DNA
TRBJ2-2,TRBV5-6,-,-,CASSSWTGVITGELFF,TGTGCCAGCAGCTCCTGGACCGGGGTGATCACCGGGGAGCTGTTTTTT
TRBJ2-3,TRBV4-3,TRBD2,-,CASSPLAGVTDTQYF,TGCGCCAGCAGCCCACTAGCGGGGGTGACAGATACGCAGTATTTT
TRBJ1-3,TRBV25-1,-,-,CASWEGNTIYF,TGTGCCAGCTGGGAGGGAAACACCATATATTTT
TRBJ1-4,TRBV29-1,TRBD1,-,CSADRGEEKLFF,TGCAGCGCAGACAGGGGGGAGGAAAAACTGTTTTTT
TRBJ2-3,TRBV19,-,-,CASSIPERVQYF,TGTGCCAGTAGTATCCCGGAGCGGGTACAGTATTTT
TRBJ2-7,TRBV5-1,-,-,CASSRTTPYEQYF,TGCGCCAGCAGCCGGACTACTCCCTACGAGCAGTACTTC
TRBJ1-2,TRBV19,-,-,CASSMGDKSDGYTF,TGTGCCAGTAGTATGGGGGACAAAAGTGATGGCTACACCTTC
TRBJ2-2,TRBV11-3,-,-,CASSSRHTGELFF,TGTGCCAGCAGCTCCCGTCACACCGGGGAGCTGTTTTTT
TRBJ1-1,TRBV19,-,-,CASSIAGSGNTEAFF,TGTGCCAGTAGTATTGCGGGGTCGGGGAACACTGAAGCTTTCTTT
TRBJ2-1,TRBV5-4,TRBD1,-,CASSSATGVENEQFF,TGTGCCAGCAGCTCGGCGACAGGGGTTGAGAATGAGCAGTTCTTC
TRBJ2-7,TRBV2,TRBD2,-,CASGREAGGSYEQYF,TGTGCCAGCGGGAGAGAAGCGGGAGGTTCCTACGAGCAGTACTTC
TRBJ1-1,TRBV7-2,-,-,CASSLSLMMNTEAFF,TGTGCCAGCAGCCTCAGTCTCATGATGAACACTGAAGCTTTCTTT
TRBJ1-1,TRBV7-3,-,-,CASSPRTGVNTEAFF,TGTGCCAGCAGCCCCCGGACGGGAGTGAACACTGAAGCTTTCTTT
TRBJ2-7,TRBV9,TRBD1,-,CASSATGTESYEQYF,TGTGCCAGCAGCGCAACCGGGACAGAGTCCTACGAGCAGTACTTC
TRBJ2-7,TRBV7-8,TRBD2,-,CASSLSVAGVSSSYEQYF,TGTGCCAGCAGCTTGTCGGTAGCGGGAGTGAGCTCCTCCTACGAGCAGTACTTC
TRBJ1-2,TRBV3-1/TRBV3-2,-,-,CASSPIGTVGNGYTF,TGTGCCAGCAGCCCGATTGGGACTGTTGGGAATGGCTACACCTTC
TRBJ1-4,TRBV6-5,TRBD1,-,CASSYGTGGSEKLFF,TGTGCCAGCAGTTACGGGACAGGGGGTTCTGAAAAACTGTTTTTT
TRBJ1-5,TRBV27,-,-,CASSLRGGQPQHF,TGTGCCAGCAGTTTGCGGGGGGGTCAGCCCCAGCATTTT
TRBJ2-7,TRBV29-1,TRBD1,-,CSVEGGQGLGEQYF,TGCAGCGTTGAGGGGGGACAGGGGCTGGGCGAGCAGTACTTC
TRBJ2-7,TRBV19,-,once,CASSEQVFIEQYF,TGTGCCAGTAGTGAACAGGTTTTTATCGAGCAGTACTTC
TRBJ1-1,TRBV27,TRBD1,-,CASSFRQGKAFF,TGTGCCAGCAGTTTCCGACAGGGGAAAGCTTTCTTT